Below are 2 T cell receptor beta chains sequenced from a single sample in a study of monozygotic twins with inflammatory bowel disease (dated by TCRdb to about 2019). Library creation used 5' RACE. Instrument used: Illumina HiSeq 2500. Through TCRdb reprocessing, the reads give one entry per CDR3 protein sequence; DNA is omitted. This sample's table carries fewer than 150,000 distinct CDR3 sequences. The ten largest clones represent less than 2.5% of the sample. The sample comprised blood. These receptors were taken from a human donor with ulcerative colitis or Crohn's disease, or a healthy co-twin of an affected twin (not recorded which).

This chain links TRBV7-2 with TRBJ2-7. This CDR3 has 16 residues. Looked up from germline, CDR1 is SGHTA and CDR2 is FQGNSA. CDR3 loop: CASSLEIRTFTYEQYF.

The chain has TRBV7-2 and TRBJ1-3; lacking DNA, the TRBD1 call made by TCRdb goes unchecked. The CDR3 is made up of 15 amino acids. The germline V gene has CDR1 SGHTA and CDR2 FQGNSA. This CDR3 is CASSAGQGVGNTIYF.